This T cell receptor (beta chain) was recovered during a study of OX40 agonist ivuxolimab in advanced cancers. Study-level background: The costimulatory receptor OX40 (CD134) was targeted by ivuxolimab, a fully human IgG2 agonistic monoclonal antibody. Intravenous ivuxolimab was administered to patients every 2 weeks at six dose levels: 0.01, 0.1, 0.3, 1.5, 3 and 10 mg/kg. Of the approximately 54 patients in dose escalation, about 19 had hepatocellular carcinoma, around 15 had melanoma, 9 had renal cell carcinoma and 9 had head and neck cancer. In the dose-escalation cohort, around four fifths of patients were male, and the mean age was roughly 56 years with a range of roughly 20 to 80. Patients were allowed to have had prior anti-PD-1, anti-PD-L1 or anti-CTLA-4 therapy, and around 40% of the dose-escalation patients had previously received checkpoint inhibitors. Partial responses occurred in three dose-escalation patients: two with cutaneous melanoma and one with hepatocellular carcinoma. Peripheral TCRbeta sequencing was intended to test whether TCR sequence diversity was altered and clonal T-cell expansion was caused by ivuxolimab. The paper describes the monotherapy dose-escalation part (N of about 52 patients) of the phase I trial of ivuxolimab.

CDR1 and CDR2, looked up from the germline V gene, are SGHTA and FQGNSA. The CDR3 measures 16 amino acids from cysteine to phenylalanine. Solely the CDR3 DNA is kept, with 48 bases framed from the first base. Unmatched junction bases come to 11, with V trimmed by 4 bases and J by 5 bases. Worth noting for this clone: This receptor's antigen is unknown. No clone much larger than this one lies a single base away; base qualities are absent.

Here is what the overall study found, with its caveats: At doses of 0.1 to 3.0 mg/kg, clonal expansion of both CD4+ and CD8+ T cells in blood was seen between baseline and week 6. Low levels of normalized T-cell clonal expansion were also seen in some patients who did not respond. Which antigens the clonally expanded peripheral T cells were specific for was not determined. In partial responders in the 0.1-3.0 mg/kg groups, normalized peripheral clonal expansion was found to be among the lowest, especially among CD8+ T cells. After ivuxolimab, expanded clones were on average more numerous among CD8+ T cells than among CD4+ T cells.

For sequencing of the TCRbeta CDR3 region, genomic DNA was extracted from the sorted cells. The immunoSEQ Assay was used for sequencing of TCRbeta CDR3 regions. Entries here come from immuneACCESS through TCRdb and include only in-frame sequences with V and J called. Some clones fail to appear in such tables; in the studies checked, an unresolved V gene covers under half of the shortfall, and the cause of the remainder is unknown. This sample lists about 61,000 clones; less than 85% were detected once. The top ten clonotypes cover less than 0.55% of the sample. The trial excluded patients who had a history of autoimmune disease or were on systemic immunosuppression. Peripheral blood for TCR sequencing was drawn from every dose cohort at baseline, at cycle 4 day 1 and at cycle 7 day 1. The samples were taken from a phase I, first-in-human, multicenter, open-label dose-escalation trial of ivuxolimab. Adults with locally advanced or metastatic melanoma, renal cell, hepatocellular, or head and neck squamous cell carcinoma were enrolled in the trial. CD4+ and CD8+ T cells were sorted separately from peripheral blood before TCR sequencing.

The TCR sequence derives from an adult with an advanced solid tumor such as melanoma, head and neck, liver or kidney cancer. The sequences come from CD4+ or CD8+ T cells sorted from blood, collected in a trial of the OX40 agonist ivuxolimab. The chain joins TRBV7-2 to TRBJ2-5; TRBD1 lines up with 9 middle nucleotides. The CDR3 corresponds to CASSSRVTGGRETQYF. The nucleotide sequence reads as follows: TGTGCCAGCAGCTCCCGGGTTACAGGGGGCCGGGAGACCCAGTACTTC.